This is a list of T cell receptor beta chains from one sample in a study of blood T cell repertoires in COVID-19. The repertoire was sequenced with immunoSEQ multiplex PCR; TCRdb's copy has only in-frame clones and lacks some. The data hold more than 110,000 clones, with over 75% observed a single time. The sample comprised peripheral blood. These receptors were collected from a man aged 50-60 years with acute or convalescent COVID-19. Both conserved end residues are part of each CDR3. A D gene is named only where the DNA matches it firmly. Only some rows state a clone size, as once, few, many or a class for expanded clones.

CDR3aa,CDR3nt,d_gene,j_gene,abundance,v_gene
CASSSGGTQYF,TGTGCCAGTAGTTCCGGGGGGACCCAGTACTTC,-,TRBJ2-5,once,TRBV19
CASSPLVTSGSSYEQYF,TGTGCCAGCAGCCCTTTAGTGACTAGCGGGAGCTCCTACGAGCAGTACTTC,TRBD2,TRBJ2-7,-,TRBV28
CASSLERTGYQGEQYF,TGTGCCAGCAGCTTAGAGCGTACAGGGTATCAAGGCGAGCAGTACTTC,-,TRBJ2-7,-,TRBV11-2
CASSDLQVETQYF,TGTGCCAGCAGTGATTTGCAGGTAGAGACCCAGTACTTC,-,TRBJ2-5,-,TRBV2
CASSPYGQTMNTEAFF,TGTGCCAGCAGCCCCTACGGACAGACAATGAACACTGAAGCTTTCTTT,-,TRBJ1-1,-,TRBV5-5
CASSSNRPTVTGNTIYF,TGTGCCAGCAGTTCAAATCGACCGACTGTTACTGGAAACACCATATATTTT,-,TRBJ1-3,few,TRBV27
CASSPSFFGQGGGYTF,TGTGCCAGCAGCCCTTCTTTTTTCGGACAGGGGGGAGGCTACACCTTC,TRBD1,TRBJ1-2,-,TRBV6-2/TRBV6-3
CASSPSQVQVSTGELFF,TGTGCCAGCAGCCCCTCTCAGGTCCAGGTTAGCACCGGGGAGCTGTTTTTT,-,TRBJ2-2,-,TRBV11-2
CASSGTGYTNTGELFF,TGCGCCAGCAGCGGGACAGGGTACACGAACACCGGGGAGCTGTTTTTT,TRBD1,TRBJ2-2,once,TRBV5-1
CATSRGGGVSVQETQYF,TGTGCCACCAGCAGAGGAGGAGGGGTTAGCGTCCAAGAGACCCAGTACTTC,-,TRBJ2-5,-,TRBV15
CASSEDREKNIQYF,TGTGCCAGTAGTGAAGACAGAGAAAAAAACATTCAGTACTTC,-,TRBJ2-4,-,TRBV19
CASSWTSDTQYF,TGTGCCAGCAGCTGGACTTCGGATACGCAGTATTTT,-,TRBJ2-3,-,TRBV7-8
CASSPGQEQRGYTF,TGTGCCAGCTCACCTGGACAGGAGCAACGTGGCTACACCTTC,TRBD1,TRBJ1-2,-,TRBV18
CASSPYRVPEAFF,TGTGCCAGCAGTCCTTACAGGGTCCCTGAAGCTTTCTTT,-,TRBJ1-1,few,TRBV12-3/TRBV12-4
CARPRGETQYF,TGTGCCCGCCCCCGAGGGGAGACCCAGTACTTC,-,TRBJ2-5,few,TRBV7-9
CASSTEPGNTIYF,TGTGCCAGCAGCACCGAGCCTGGAAACACCATATATTTT,-,TRBJ1-3,once,TRBV7-3
CAISVEGVNTEAFF,TGTGCCATCAGTGTTGAGGGGGTGAACACTGAAGCTTTCTTT,-,TRBJ1-1,-,TRBV10-3
CASSLLGQGGYGYTF,TGTGCCAGCAGTTTATTGGGACAGGGGGGCTATGGCTACACCTTC,TRBD1,TRBJ1-2,once,TRBV27
CASSQRGLLRVTNTEAFF,TGCGCCAGCAGCCAAAGAGGGCTTCTTAGGGTTACGAACACTGAAGCTTTCTTT,-,TRBJ1-1,-,TRBV4-1
CASSPMSGTHEQFF,TGTGCCAGCAGTCCGATGAGCGGCACTCATGAGCAGTTCTTC,-,TRBJ2-1,-,TRBV27
CASSFRDRDGEQYF,TGTGCCAGCAGTTTCCGGGACAGGGACGGCGAGCAGTACTTC,TRBD1,TRBJ2-7,few,TRBV27
CASSQVSVANQPQHF,TGCGCCAGCAGCCAAGTTTCCGTAGCTAATCAGCCCCAGCATTTT,-,TRBJ1-5,-,TRBV4-1
CASSYGRTGEPEAFF,TGTGCCAGCAGTTACGGTCGGACAGGAGAACCTGAAGCTTTCTTT,TRBD1,TRBJ1-1,-,TRBV6-5
CASSESLAGLGYTF,TGCGCCAGCAGTGAGTCCTTGGCAGGGCTTGGCTACACCTTC,-,TRBJ1-2,-,TRBV10-2
CASSQYDSWKYNEQFF,TGTGCCAGCAGCCAATATGACAGTTGGAAGTACAATGAGCAGTTCTTC,-,TRBJ2-1,-,TRBV3-1/TRBV3-2
CATSRDTGMYTGELFF,TGTGCCACCAGCAGAGACACGGGAATGTACACCGGGGAGCTGTTTTTT,-,TRBJ2-2,-,TRBV15
CASRQRLAGENTGELFF,TGTGCAAGTCGGCAAAGACTAGCGGGAGAGAACACCGGGGAGCTGTTTTTT,-,TRBJ2-2,-,TRBV12-2
CASSTKKRGTFYNEQFF,TGTGCCAGTAGTACAAAGAAGCGGGGGACCTTCTACAATGAGCAGTTCTTC,TRBD2,TRBJ2-1,once,TRBV19
CSAALHYEQYF,TGCAGTGCAGCACTACACTACGAGCAGTACTTC,-,TRBJ2-7,-,TRBV20-1
CASSFRTGELFF,TGTGCCAGCAGCTTTCGCACCGGGGAGCTGTTTTTT,-,TRBJ2-2,-,TRBV13
CASRQTAGQSDTQYF,TGTGCCAGCCGCCAAACGGCAGGGCAATCAGATACGCAGTATTTT,-,TRBJ2-3,-,TRBV7-9
CASTASDGLNEKLFF,TGTGCCAGCACCGCTAGCGACGGACTTAATGAAAAACTGTTTTTT,-,TRBJ1-4,-,TRBV2
CASSAPDRGFNGYTF,TGTGCCAGCAGTGCGCCGGACAGGGGCTTCAATGGCTACACCTTC,TRBD1,TRBJ1-2,-,TRBV28
CASGRTGMSQPQHF,TGTGCTAGTGGCCGGACAGGGATGAGTCAGCCCCAGCATTTT,TRBD1,TRBJ1-5,once,TRBV12-5
CASSRAELAGGSEQFF,TGCGCCAGCAGCCGAGCGGAACTAGCGGGGGGCAGTGAGCAGTTCTTC,TRBD2,TRBJ2-1,-,TRBV5-1
CAWSGTARSEQYF,TGTGCCTGGAGTGGGACAGCTCGGAGCGAGCAGTACTTC,-,TRBJ2-7,-,TRBV30
CASSLGGAPNTEAFF,TGTGCCAGCAGCTTAGGGGGGGCCCCGAACACTGAAGCTTTCTTT,-,TRBJ1-1,-,TRBV7-3
CASSPAAGQGGTQYF,TGTGCCAGCAGTCCAGCCGCCGGACAGGGAGGGACCCAGTACTTC,TRBD1,TRBJ2-5,-,TRBV6-5
CASSLDRVYEQYF,TGTGCCAGCAGCTTAGACAGGGTTTACGAGCAGTACTTC,-,TRBJ2-7,few,TRBV7-9
CASSVGVGLYGYTF,TGTGCCAGCAGCGTAGGGGTGGGACTCTATGGCTACACCTTC,-,TRBJ1-2,-,TRBV9
CASSLTQDEQYF,TGTGCCAGCAGTTTAACGCAGGACGAGCAGTACTTC,-,TRBJ2-7,-,TRBV27
CASSPTGGAENTIYF,TGTGCCAGCAGTCCGACAGGGGGCGCAGAAAACACCATATATTTT,TRBD1,TRBJ1-3,few,TRBV2
CASSLPTGGVHEQYF,TGTGCCAGCAGCTTGCCCACAGGGGGCGTCCACGAGCAGTACTTC,TRBD1,TRBJ2-7,-,TRBV5-4
CATSKGRERYEQYF,TGTGCCACCAGTAAAGGTCGGGAGCGGTACGAGCAGTACTTC,-,TRBJ2-7,-,TRBV15
CASSARGTSLDTQYF,TGTGCCAGCAGCGCCAGAGGGACTAGCCTAGATACGCAGTATTTT,TRBD2,TRBJ2-3,-,TRBV9
CASSPSESTGELFF,TGTGCCAGCTCACCATCGGAGAGCACCGGGGAGCTGTTTTTT,-,TRBJ2-2,-,TRBV18
CASSHLGGELFF,TGTGCCAGCAGCCATCTCGGCGGGGAGCTGTTTTTT,-,TRBJ2-2,-,TRBV7-9
CASQNQPGQGNEQFF,TGTGCCAGCCAAAATCAACCGGGACAGGGCAATGAGCAGTTCTTC,TRBD1,TRBJ2-1,-,TRBV25-1
CASSQVLSGSSYNEQFF,TGTGCCAGCAGCCAAGTTCTTAGCGGGAGCTCCTACAATGAGCAGTTCTTC,TRBD2,TRBJ2-1,-,TRBV4-2
CAWSVRTGPGNTIYF,TGTGCCTGGAGTGTTCGGACAGGGCCTGGAAACACCATATATTTT,TRBD1,TRBJ1-3,-,TRBV30
CASSWGQGEEKLFF,TGCGCCAGCAGCTGGGGACAGGGTGAGGAAAAACTGTTTTTT,TRBD1,TRBJ1-4,-,TRBV5-1
CASKTDRERGSDQETQYF,TGTGCCAGCAAGACCGACAGGGAGCGGGGGAGCGATCAAGAGACCCAGTACTTC,-,TRBJ2-5,-,TRBV2